Listed here are 29 T cell receptor beta chains from one sample, sequenced in a study of shared clonotypes between healthy human individuals. Profiled with immunoSEQ multiplex PCR; TCRdb holds only in-frame clones, not every one. The data contain around 2.1 million clones, under 97% of them seen just once; the ten biggest clones take up roughly 0.13%. Sequenced: naive CD4+ T cells sorted from blood. Subset reported: CD45RA+ positively selected. These receptors all stem from a man between 18 and 29 years old in good health.

This chain uses TRBV28 with TRBJ1-3, with unresolved D. Germline CDR1 and CDR2: MDHEN and SYDVKM. The CDR3 consists of 14 residues. V was cut by 6 bases and J by 4 bases, with 13 bases left in between. The CDR3 nucleotides read TGTGCCAGCAGGGCCCCTGGGAAAGGAAACACCATATATTTT. Translating gives CASRAPGKGNTIYF.

The rearrangement uses TRBV7-2 and TRBJ1-5, with a tentative D call TRBD1 (5 bases). The CDR3 sequence is 15 residues long. The germline CDR1 and CDR2 sequences are SGHTA and FQGNSA. The V gene lost 0 bases and the J gene lost 7 bases, with 13 bases spanning the gap. The CDR3 region is CASSLAGTVGQPQHF. CDR3 bases: TGTGCCAGCAGCTTAGCCGGGACGGTTGGACAGCCCCAGCATTTT.

The chain combines TRBV11-2 with TRBJ2-1; D is possibly TRBD1 (7 bases). Germline CDR1 and CDR2: SGHAT and FQNNGV. This CDR3 has 17 residues. V was clipped by 5 bases and J by 4 bases, with 21 bases between them. CDR3 nucleotide sequence: TGTGCCAGCAGCCCAGGGGGGCAGGGCCCTTTTTACAATGAGCAGTTCTTC. It translates to CASSPGGQGPFYNEQFF. Complete variable domain (other parts from reference TRBV11-2 and TRBJ2-1): EAGVAQSPRYKIIEKRQSVAFWCNPISGHATLYWYQQILGQGPKLLIQFQNNGVVDDSQLPKDRFSAERLKGVDSTLKIQPAKLEDSAVYLCASSPGGQGPFYNEQFFGPGTRLTVL.

The rearrangement uses TRBV5-6 and TRBJ1-6; TRBD1 might be the D (5 bases). The V end was cut by 2 bases, the J end by 12 bases, with 12 bases between. Germline CDR1 SGHDT, CDR2 YYEEEE. CDR3 size: 13 residues. CDR3: CASSLRGAQPLHF. CDR3 nucleotides: TGTGCCAGCAGCTTAAGAGGGGCGCAACCCCTCCACTTT. The full variable domain, its missing parts supplied by reference TRBV5-6 and TRBJ1-6, is DAGVTQSPTHLIKTRGQQVTLRCSPKSGHDTVSWYQQALGQGPQFIFQYYEEEERQRGNFPDRFSGHQFPNYSSELNVNALLLGDSALYLCASSLRGAQPLHFGNGTRLTVT.

Of note for this clone: Other DNA sequences in the sample encode the same CDR3. The genes are TRBV6-5 and TRBJ2-6; D is unresolved. This CDR3 region has 14 residues. In germline, CDR1 is MNHEY, CDR2 SVGAGI. V was trimmed by 4 bases and J by 1 base, leaving 5 bases between them. CDR3 nucleotides: TGTGCCAGCAGTTCCGGGTCTGGGGCCAACGTCCTGACTTTC. Its protein product is CASSSGSGANVLTF.

This clone was seen a single time. This chain joins TRBV6-1 and TRBJ1-5; D not certain. Per the germline V gene, CDR1 is MNHNS and CDR2 is SASEGT. The CDR3 runs 14 residues. Trimming cost V 1 base and J 6 bases, with 10 bases left between them. CDR3 DNA sequence: TGTGCCAGCAGTGAAGAGGGAGGTCCTCAGCCCCAGCATTTT. This codes for CASSEEGGPQPQHF.

V and J are TRBV9 and TRBJ2-1, with D possibly being TRBD1 (6 bases). V was cut by 3 bases and J by 2 bases, with 18 bases left in between. The CDR3 runs to 17 residues. Germline V gives CDR1 SGDLS, CDR2 YYNGEE. In DNA, the CDR3 is TGTGCCAGCAGCGCCCCTAAAGGGGGAGCTACCTACAATGAGCAGTTCTTC. This translates into CASSAPKGGATYNEQFF.

The chain has TRBV5-4 and TRBJ2-5; D is possibly TRBD2 (6 bases). Germline-derived CDR1 and CDR2 are SGHNT and YYREEE (reference sequence). V lost 6 bases and J lost 3, with 18 bases in between. The CDR3 totals 15 residues. This CDR3 is CASMPQDGGEETQYF. CDR3 coding DNA: TGTGCCAGCATGCCTCAGGACGGGGGAGAAGAGACCCAGTACTTC.

V is TRBV5-1 and J is TRBJ1-6; D gene unclear. V was clipped by 0 bases and J by 10 bases, with 11 bases between them. Germline V gene lookup returns CDR1 SGHRS and CDR2 YFSETQ. CDR3 size: 14 residues. CDR3 nucleotide sequence: TGCGCCAGCAGCTTGGTACCGGCACCCTCACCCCTCCACTTT. It specifies CASSLVPAPSPLHF.

CDR3 sequence reads: CASRTGGPANEKLFF. The CDR3 nucleotides read TGCGCCAGCAGGACAGGGGGCCCCGCTAATGAAAAACTGTTTTTT. This chain links TRBV5-1 with TRBJ1-4, with TRBD1 matching 10 bases. J was trimmed by 3 bases and V by 5 bases; bases with no gene match: 4. Per germline, CDR1 SGHRS and CDR2 YFSETQ. The CDR3 runs 15 residues.

This clone was counted once. This rearrangement joins TRBV5-1 to TRBJ1-4; D uncertain. The CDR3 spans 15 residues. With 0 bases removed from V and 4 bases from J, the gap between germline ends came to 10 bases. Per the germline V gene, CDR1 is SGHRS and CDR2 is YFSETQ. The CDR3 sequence is CASSLDSGSNEKLFF. The DNA for the CDR3 is TGCGCCAGCAGCTTGGATTCGGGGAGTAATGAAAAACTGTTTTTT.

This clone appeared a few times. This chain joins TRBV4-1 and TRBJ2-1, with 11 bases aligning to TRBD2. Looked up from germline, CDR1 is MGHRA and CDR2 is YSYEKL. The CDR3 contains 17 residues. V lost 3 bases to trimming and J lost 4 bases; unmatched junction nucleotides: 8. The CDR3 protein is CASSQEAGTSGYNEQFF. In DNA, the CDR3 is TGCGCCAGCAGCCAGGAAGCCGGGACTAGCGGATACAATGAGCAGTTCTTC.

Details on this clone: One end of the junction fails to match germline, which may point to a read error. The chain recombines TRBV5-4 with TRBJ1-6; TRBD1 is a possible D gene (5 bases). The CDR3 consists of 14 residues. The germline CDR1 and CDR2 sequences are SGHNT and YYREEE (reference sequence). The DNA of the CDR3 is TGTGCCAGCAGCCTCCGGGGCTATGATTCACCCCTCCACTTT. Translation gives CASSLRGYDSPLHF.

The chain employs TRBV18 and TRBJ2-7, with a possible D match to TRBD2 (5 bases). Trimming left V 2 bases short and J 4 bases short, with 9 bases between. Germline V gives CDR1 KGHSH, CDR2 LQKENI. CDR3 size: 13 residues. CDR3 sequence reads: CASSPMTGYEQYF. Written as DNA, the CDR3 is TGTGCCAGCTCACCAATGACGGGGTACGAGCAGTACTTC.

The chain uses TRBV11-2 and TRBJ2-1; D not certain. The CDR3 runs 14 residues. V gave up 7 bases and J gave up 8 bases, with 18 bases separating them. Germline V lookup: CDR1 SGHAT, CDR2 FQNNGV. CDR3 region: CASMTSRWVDEQFF. CDR3 nucleotides: TGTGCCAGCATGACCTCAAGATGGGTGGATGAGCAGTTCTTC.

For this clone: This CDR3 is also generated by other DNA sequences in the sample. The CDR3 coding sequence is TGTGCCAGCTCACCAGACGGAGATACGCAGTATTTT. This codes for CASSPDGDTQYF. The gene calls are TRBV18 and TRBJ2-3; D ambiguous. In germline, CDR1 is KGHSH, CDR2 LQKENI. The CDR3 runs 12 residues. With 2 bases removed from V and 5 bases from J, the gap between germline ends came to 5 bases.

The chain links TRBV11-2 to TRBJ1-6, with D perhaps TRBD1 (5 bases). Germline V gene sequence: CDR1 SGHAT, CDR2 FQNNGV. The CDR3 has 16 residues. Trimming pared 3 bases from V and 9 bases from J, leaving 18 bases between. CDR3 amino acids: CASSFRVSGHSSPLHF. CDR3 nucleotide sequence: TGTGCCAGCAGCTTTCGTGTATCGGGGCATAGTTCACCCCTCCACTTT. Using reference TRBV11-2 and TRBJ1-6 for the parts outside the CDR3, the full variable domain is EAGVAQSPRYKIIEKRQSVAFWCNPISGHATLYWYQQILGQGPKLLIQFQNNGVVDDSQLPKDRFSAERLKGVDSTLKIQPAKLEDSAVYLCASSFRVSGHSSPLHFGNGTRLTVT.

The chain employs TRBV6-5 and TRBJ2-7, with D possibly being TRBD1 or TRBD2 (5 bases each). CDR1 is MNHEY and CDR2 is SVGAGI in the germline V gene. Trimming removed 0 bases from V and 2 bases from J, with 14 bases in between. The CDR3 covers 16 residues. The CDR3: CASSYSRLRGAYEQYF. The CDR3 DNA follows: TGTGCCAGCAGTTACTCTCGGCTCCGGGGCGCCTACGAGCAGTACTTC.

J is TRBJ1-1 and V is TRBV5-1; 9 bases align to TRBD1. Germline-derived CDR1 and CDR2 are SGHRS and YFSETQ. V trimming: 1 base; J trimming: 4 bases; junction bases outside the gene matches: 8. The CDR3 has 16 amino acids. The CDR3 reads CASSLQPTGGVTEAFF. The CDR3 DNA sequence: TGCGCCAGCAGCTTGCAACCGACAGGGGGGGTCACTGAAGCTTTCTTT.

V usage is TRBV30 and J usage is TRBJ2-3; no reliable D call. The CDR3 totals 13 residues. Germline V gene lookup returns CDR1 GTSNPN and CDR2 SVGIG (reference sequence). V lost 5 bases and J 1 base, leaving 10 bases between the germline ends. CDR3 sequence reads: CAWGNWGTDTQYF. The CDR3 nucleotides read TGTGCCTGGGGGAACTGGGGCACAGATACGCAGTATTTT. The variable domain in full, completed from reference TRBV30 and TRBJ2-3, reads SQTIHQWPATLVQPVGSPLSLECTVEGTSNPNLYWYRQAAGRGLQLLFYSVGIGQISSEVPQNLSASRPQDRQFILSSKKLLLSDSGFYLCAWGNWGTDTQYFGPGTRLTVL.

A remark on this clone: Additional DNA sequences in this sample encode the identical CDR3. This chain joins TRBV19 and TRBJ2-5, with TRBD1 as a possible D gene (6 bases). The CDR3 has 13 amino acids. Trimming shortened V by 6 bases and J by 4 bases, and 12 bases separated the two germline ends. The germline V gene encodes CDR1 LNHDA and CDR2 SQIVND (reference sequence). In nucleotides, the CDR3 is TGTGCCAGTAGGCTCGCAGGGGTAGAGACCCAGTACTTC. Its protein product is CASRLAGVETQYF.

The chain combines TRBV2 with TRBJ2-7, with a possible D match to TRBD1 (5 bases). V lost 6 bases and J lost 3, with 21 bases in between. Germline CDR1 reads SNHLY; CDR2 reads FYNNEI. The CDR3 has 16 residues. The CDR3 protein is CASRAGHRPTDYEQYF. The CDR3 DNA is TGTGCCAGCAGGGCTGGACACAGACCCACCGACTACGAGCAGTACTTC.

Of note for this clone: Distinct nucleotide sequences in the sample also encode this CDR3. V is TRBV18 and J is TRBJ1-6, with 7 bases lining up with TRBD1. V shed 4 bases, J shed 8 bases, and the junction held 5 bases outside the gene matches. CDR1 KGHSH and CDR2 LQKENI come from the germline V gene. CDR3 size: 14 residues. The CDR3, as DNA: TGTGCCAGCTCACTCCGGGACAGCGATTCACCCCTCCACTTT. Amino acids: CASSLRDSDSPLHF. Together with reference TRBV18 and TRBJ1-6, the CDR3 gives the full variable domain: NAGVMQNPRHLVRRRGQEARLRCSPMKGHSHVYWYRQLPEEGLKFMVYLQKENIIDESGMPKERFSAEFPKEGPSILRIQQVVRGDSAAYFCASSLRDSDSPLHFGNGTRLTVT.

V and J are TRBV5-1 and TRBJ1-1; the D gene is possibly TRBD1 (5 bases). The V and J ends lost 5 bases and 1 base respectively, with 15 bases between them. This CDR3 is 15 amino acids long. CDR1 SGHRS and CDR2 YFSETQ come from the germline V gene. CDR3 nucleotides: TGCGCCAGCAGTTTACCGGGGCCAGGGAACACTGAAGCTTTCTTT. As protein: CASSLPGPGNTEAFF.

This rearrangement joins TRBV28 to TRBJ2-2; TRBD2 is a possible D gene (6 bases). V lost 7 bases and J 7 bases, leaving 22 bases between the germline ends. Germline V lookup: CDR1 MDHEN, CDR2 SYDVKM. CDR3 length: 16 residues. The CDR3 DNA sequence: TGTGCCAGCACCCCCGGCGGGCGGGGTCTTTTCGGGGAGCTGTTTTTT. Its translation is CASTPGGRGLFGELFF.

The chain recombines TRBV2 with TRBJ1-1; D gene unclear. Germline V gene sequence: CDR1 SNHLY, CDR2 FYNNEI. The CDR3 length is 15 residues. V was shortened by 6 bases and J by 5 bases, with 19 bases between the two germline ends. The CDR3 loop is CASSPDATIGTEAFF. Written as DNA, the CDR3 is TGTGCCAGCAGCCCGGACGCTACGATTGGGACTGAAGCTTTCTTT. The entire variable domain, with the rest obtained from reference TRBV2 and TRBJ1-1, is as follows: EPEVTQTPSHQVTQMGQEVILRCVPISNHLYFYWYRQILGQKVEFLVSFYNNEISEKSEIFDDQFSVERPDGSNFTLKIRSTKLEDSAMYFCASSPDATIGTEAFFGQGTRLTVV.

The V call is TRBV5-6, the J call TRBJ2-7; 12 positions agree with TRBD1. CDR1 and CDR2 from the germline V gene are SGHDT and YYEEEE. Trimming removed 4 bases from V and 7 bases from J; junction bases left unmatched: 9. The length of the CDR3 is 15 residues. The CDR3 nucleotides are TGTGCCAGCAGCCCTACCGGGACAGGGGGCAGGGAGCAGTACTTC. Translated, it gives CASSPTGTGGREQYF.

The rearrangement joins TRBV5-1 to TRBJ2-1; D remains ambiguous. The CDR3 runs to 12 residues. The V end was cut by 0 bases, the J end by 12 bases, with 10 bases between. The germline gives CDR1 SGHRS, CDR2 YFSETQ. As DNA, the CDR3 is TGCGCCAGCAGCTTGGATGGTGGGGTGCAGTTCTTC. This sequence encodes CASSLDGGVQFF.

The genes are TRBV28 and TRBJ2-3, with TRBD1 matching over 7 bases. V trimming: 8 bases; J trimming: 7 bases; junction bases outside the gene matches: 9. Germline V gives CDR1 MDHEN, CDR2 SYDVKM. This CDR3 is 13 amino acids long. CDR3 nucleotides: TGTGCCAGCCTCGGGACAGATTCTCATACGCAGTATTTT. Protein: CASLGTDSHTQYF.